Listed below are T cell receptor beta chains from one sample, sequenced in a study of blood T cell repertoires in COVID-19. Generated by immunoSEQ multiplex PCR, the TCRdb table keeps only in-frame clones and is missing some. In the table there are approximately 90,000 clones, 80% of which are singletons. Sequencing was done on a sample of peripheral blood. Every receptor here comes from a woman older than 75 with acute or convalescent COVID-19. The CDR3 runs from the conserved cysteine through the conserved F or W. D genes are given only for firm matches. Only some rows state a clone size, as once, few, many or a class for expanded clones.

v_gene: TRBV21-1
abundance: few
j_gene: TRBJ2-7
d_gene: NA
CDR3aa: CASSNGAVSVAYEQYF
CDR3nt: TGTGCCAGCAGCAATGGGGCGGTCAGCGTCGCGTACGAGCAGTACTTC

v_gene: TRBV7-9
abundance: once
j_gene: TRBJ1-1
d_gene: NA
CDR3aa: CASSIKDSTEAFF
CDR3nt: TGTGCCAGCAGCATAAAGGACAGTACTGAAGCTTTCTTT

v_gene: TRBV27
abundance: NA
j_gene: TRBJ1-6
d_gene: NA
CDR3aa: CASSFRGVEFSPLHF
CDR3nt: TGTGCCAGCAGTTTTCGGGGGGTTGAGTTTTCACCCCTCCACTTT

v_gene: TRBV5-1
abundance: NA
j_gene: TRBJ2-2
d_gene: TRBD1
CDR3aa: CASSLAEDRGTGELFF
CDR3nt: TGCGCCAGCAGCTTGGCTGAGGACAGGGGAACCGGGGAGCTGTTTTTT

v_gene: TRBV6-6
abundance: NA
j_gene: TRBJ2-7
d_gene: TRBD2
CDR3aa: CASSGTSGSYEQYF
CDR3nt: TGTGCCAGCAGTGGGACTAGCGGATCCTACGAGCAGTACTTC

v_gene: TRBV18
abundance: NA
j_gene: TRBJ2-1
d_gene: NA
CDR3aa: CASSPKGSGHEQFF
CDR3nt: TGTGCCAGCTCACCAAAGGGCAGCGGGCATGAGCAGTTCTTC

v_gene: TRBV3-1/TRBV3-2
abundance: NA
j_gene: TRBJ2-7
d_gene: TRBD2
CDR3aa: CASSYLGTSGLLSYEQYF
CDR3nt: TGTGCCAGCAGCTACCTCGGGACTAGCGGTCTCCTCTCCTACGAGCAGTACTTC

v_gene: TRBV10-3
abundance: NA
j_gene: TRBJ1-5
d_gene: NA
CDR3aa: CAISESEGPRGNQPQHF
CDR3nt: TGTGCCATCAGTGAGTCGGAGGGCCCGCGGGGCAATCAGCCCCAGCATTTT

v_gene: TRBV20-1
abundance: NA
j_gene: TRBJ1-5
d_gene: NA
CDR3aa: CSASPSGDQPQHF
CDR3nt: TGCAGTGCTAGTCCGTCAGGGGATCAGCCCCAGCATTTT

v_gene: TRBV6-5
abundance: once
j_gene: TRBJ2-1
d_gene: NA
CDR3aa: CASWSFYNEQFF
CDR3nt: TGTGCCAGCTGGAGTTTCTACAATGAGCAGTTCTTC

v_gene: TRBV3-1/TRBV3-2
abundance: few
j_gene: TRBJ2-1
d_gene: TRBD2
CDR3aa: CASSPTSGTSYNEQFF
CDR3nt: TGTGCCAGCAGCCCAACTAGCGGGACTTCCTACAATGAGCAGTTCTTC

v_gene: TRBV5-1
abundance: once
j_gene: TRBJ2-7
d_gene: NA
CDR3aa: CASSIQGSYEQYF
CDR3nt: TGCGCCAGCAGCATACAGGGTTCCTACGAGCAGTACTTC

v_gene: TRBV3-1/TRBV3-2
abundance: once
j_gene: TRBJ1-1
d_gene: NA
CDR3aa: CASSQETGYTEAFF
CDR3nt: TGTGCCAGCAGCCAAGAGACAGGATACACTGAAGCTTTCTTT

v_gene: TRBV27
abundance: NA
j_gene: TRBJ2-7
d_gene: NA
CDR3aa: CASSRTYGRGEYEQYF
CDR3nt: TGTGCCAGCAGTCGAACCTACGGGCGGGGAGAATACGAGCAGTACTTC